Below are 19 T cell receptor beta chains sequenced from a single sample in a study of blood T cell repertoires in COVID-19. Sequencing was performed with immunoSEQ multiplex PCR; in TCRdb, only in-frame clones are kept and a portion is missing. The sample lists roughly 240,000 clones; approximately 80% were seen once. The specimen was peripheral blood. These receptors all come from a woman older than 75 with acute or convalescent COVID-19.

The chain carries TRBV5-1 and TRBJ1-1; D is unclear. Germline CDR1 and CDR2: SGHRS and YFSETQ. CDR3 length: 14 amino acids. V lost 4 bases to trimming and J lost 1 base, with 11 bases between them. CDR3 coding DNA: TGCGCCAGCAGCCTCACACCCCCGAACACTGAAGCTTTCTTT. It is translated as CASSLTPPNTEAFF.

The chain couples TRBV9 to TRBJ2-2; D gene uncertain. V was clipped by 4 bases and J by 7 bases, with 23 bases between them. Germline CDR1 reads SGDLS; CDR2 reads YYNGEE. The CDR3 runs 17 residues. CDR3 protein: CASSRALNGEAVGELFF. In DNA, the CDR3 is TGTGCCAGCAGCCGAGCCCTTAACGGTGAGGCCGTCGGGGAGCTGTTTTTT.

V and J are TRBV7-2 and TRBJ1-2; tentatively, D is TRBD1 (5 bases). The ends were cut back, 0 bases at V and 8 bases at J, with 13 bases in the middle. CDR1 and CDR2 from the germline V gene are SGHTA and FQGNSA. This CDR3 has 14 amino acids. Written as DNA, the CDR3 is TGTGCCAGCAGCTTAGCTAATGGGGGGAAAGGCTACACCTTC. Translating it yields CASSLANGGKGYTF.

This CDR3 reads CASSLDGRGAYNEQFF. The CDR3 nucleotides are TGTGCCAGCAGCTTAGATGGACGGGGGGCCTACAATGAGCAGTTCTTC. The V call is TRBV11-3, the J call TRBJ2-1; 7 bases align to TRBD2. The V gene's germline CDR1 is SGHNT and CDR2 YENEEA. V gave up 0 bases and J gave up 2 bases; unmatched junction bases: 4. This CDR3 has 16 residues.

This clone was detected once. This chain uses TRBV9 with TRBJ1-6, with TRBD1 as a possible D gene (6 bases). Germline CDR1 and CDR2: SGDLS and YYNGEE. The V end lost 2 bases, the J end lost 7 bases, and 10 bases lay between the germline ends. This CDR3 comprises 14 residues. CDR3 sequence reads: CASSVPGVNSPLHF. CDR3 DNA: TGTGCCAGCAGCGTCCCAGGGGTAAATTCACCCCTCCACTTT.

The chain couples TRBV5-1 to TRBJ1-3, with D possibly being TRBD1 (6 bases). The V end lost 3 bases, the J end lost 1 base, and 8 bases lay between the germline ends. The germline gives CDR1 SGHRS, CDR2 YFSETQ. CDR3 length equals 14 residues. CDR3 in amino acids: CASSSGQSGNTIYF. CDR3 DNA sequence: TGCGCCAGCAGCTCAGGACAGTCTGGAAACACCATATATTTT.

This chain links TRBV19 with TRBJ2-3, with a tentative D call TRBD1 (6 bases). The V and J ends lost 7 bases and 2 bases respectively, with 13 bases between them. The length of the CDR3 is 14 residues. CDR1 and CDR2 from the germline V gene are LNHDA and SQIVND (reference sequence). CDR3 protein: CASNPGHYTDTQYF. The CDR3 DNA reads TGTGCCAGTAACCCGGGACACTACACAGATACGCAGTATTTT.

This clone was seen only once. The chain has TRBV12-5 and TRBJ2-7, with no clear D. The CDR3 is 13 residues long. The V and J ends lost 4 bases and 2 bases respectively, with 9 bases between them. CDR1 LGHNT and CDR2 FRNRAP come from the germline V gene. This CDR3 is CASGSRVTYEQYF. The CDR3 DNA is TGTGCTAGTGGTTCTCGGGTTACCTACGAGCAGTACTTC.

V is TRBV12-5 and J is TRBJ1-5; D unresolved. CDR3 length equals 15 residues. The V end lost 3 bases, the J end lost 3 bases, and 12 bases lay between the germline ends. Germline V gene data show CDR1 as LGHNT and CDR2 as FRNRAP. The chain's CDR3 is CASGLGQTNNQPQHF. The DNA for the CDR3 is TGTGCTAGTGGTTTAGGCCAGACTAACAATCAGCCCCAGCATTTT.

The chain uses TRBV6-2 or TRBV6-3 and TRBJ2-2; unclear D gene. The CDR3 has 13 residues. Trimming pared 7 bases from V and 0 bases from J, leaving 6 bases between. Per germline, CDR1 MNHEY and CDR2 SVGEGT. The CDR3 loop reads CASTPSNTGELFF. CDR3 DNA sequence: TGTGCCAGCACCCCCTCGAACACCGGGGAGCTGTTTTTT.

The V call is TRBV2, the J call TRBJ1-2; weak D call: TRBD1 (6 bases). The CDR3 loop spans 16 amino acids. V lost 5 bases and J 0 bases, leaving 16 bases between the germline ends. Germline CDR1 SNHLY, CDR2 FYNNEI. As DNA, the CDR3 is TGTGCCAGCAGTCCGGGACACACATCAGCTAACTATGGCTACACCTTC. It translates to CASSPGHTSANYGYTF.

The chain links TRBV7-3 to TRBJ1-2; 7 bases are shared with TRBD1. Germline V lookup: CDR1 SGHTA, CDR2 FQGTGA. The CDR3 spans 13 residues. Losses at the gene ends were 3 bases for V and 7 bases for J; bases not matched to a gene: 5. As DNA, the CDR3 is TGTGCCAGCAGCTTGAGACAGGGCTCTGGCTACACCTTC. Translated: CASSLRQGSGYTF.

The chain recombines TRBV28 with TRBJ2-3; TRBD2 matches at 14 bases. This CDR3 is built from 17 residues. V lost 5 bases, J lost 4 bases, and 8 bases stayed unmatched. The germline CDR1 and CDR2 sequences are MDHEN and SYDVKM. The CDR3 bases are TGTGCCAGCAGTGAAGGGACTAGCGGGAGTGTAGCAGATACGCAGTATTTT. Translation: CASSEGTSGSVADTQYF.

V gene TRBV5-1 combines with J gene TRBJ1-5; D is unclear. The V end was cut by 0 bases, the J end by 1 base, with 5 bases between. This CDR3 is 14 amino acids long. Per the germline V gene, CDR1 is SGHRS and CDR2 is YFSETQ. CDR3 amino acids: CASSLGGSNQPQHF. CDR3 bases: TGCGCCAGCAGCTTGGGAGGAAGCAATCAGCCCCAGCATTTT.

V is TRBV6-5 and J is TRBJ1-2, with TRBD1 matching 8 bases. V trimming: 0 bases; J trimming: 7 bases; junction bases outside the gene matches: 4. Germline V gene data show CDR1 as MNHEY and CDR2 as SVGAGI. CDR3 length: 14 amino acids. This chain's CDR3 is CASSYSRGRGGYTF. In nucleotides, the CDR3 is TGTGCCAGCAGTTACTCCAGGGGGCGCGGTGGCTACACCTTC.

A remark on this clone: A read error may account for a junction end that differs from germline. The V and J genes are TRBV4-3 and TRBJ1-1, with D tentatively TRBD1 (6 bases). The CDR3 consists of 14 residues. Germline V lookup: CDR1 LGHNA, CDR2 YSLEER. The CDR3 bases are TGCGCCAGCAGCCAAGATTGGGGGGGCCGGGGAAAACACTTT. Translation gives CASSQDWGGRGKHF.

This clone was seen a handful of times. V usage is TRBV5-1 and J usage is TRBJ2-7, with D tentatively TRBD1 (5 bases). V was trimmed by 4 bases and J by 4 bases, leaving 15 bases between them. Germline V gene lookup returns CDR1 SGHRS and CDR2 YFSETQ. The CDR3 extends over 14 amino acids. This CDR3 reads CASSDQPDTYEQYF. The CDR3 DNA follows: TGCGCCAGCAGCGACCAACCGGACACATACGAGCAGTACTTC.

The J gene is TRBJ2-7, the V gene TRBV10-3; D may be TRBD2 (6 bases). Trimming took off 6 bases at V and 3 bases at J, with 12 bases between the two ends. The CDR3 has 13 residues. CDR1 and CDR2 from the germline V gene are ENHRY and SYGVKD. The CDR3 DNA reads as TGTGCCATCAGCCGCTCTAGCGACTACGAGCAGTACTTC. It is translated as CAISRSSDYEQYF.

The chain joins TRBV4-3 to TRBJ1-2; D is undetermined. V gave up 0 bases and J gave up 4 bases, with 12 bases separating them. The CDR3 totals 15 residues. Germline values: CDR1 LGHNA, CDR2 YSLEER. CDR3 nucleotide sequence: TGCGCCAGCAGCCAAGATATTAGCGTGAGCTATGGCTACACCTTC. It encodes CASSQDISVSYGYTF.